This record looks at one T cell receptor (beta chain) sequence and its context. No antigen is known for it. Base quality data are lacking; no much larger clone is found one base away. This sample is part of a study of T cell responses to AZD1222 COVID-19 vaccine (dated by TCRdb to about 2021). For the study in its entirety: AZD1222 recipients whose second dose came at about 4 weeks and those whose second dose came at about 12 weeks were combined into one group, since spike-specific TCR depth and breadth did not differ between the two schedules. A total of around 240 trial participants underwent TCR sequencing, of whom about 200 had received two doses of AZD1222 and about 25 had received two doses of the MenACWY control vaccine. Trial participants were enrolled into age subgroups of 18-55, 56-69 and 70-plus years, which contained about 150, 28 and 57 TCR-sequenced participants, respectively.

The CDR3 regions of human TCRbeta chains were subjected to immunosequencing. The published analysis was carried out like this. Repertoire TCRs were matched against a reference library of SARS-CoV-2-specific TCRs generated with the MIRA antigen-specificity platform. Breadth was defined as the fraction of unique TCRs that were SARS-CoV-2-associated. Depth was defined as the fraction of total T cells that were SARS-CoV-2-associated. Each spike-specific TCR was assigned to its reactive spike region and to a CD4 or CD8 class using the MIRA data. Log10-transformed breadth and depth values were compared by one-way ANOVA with Sidak's multiple comparisons tests. Drawn from immuneACCESS, this table holds only the in-frame rearrangements with V and J called that TCRdb kept. Clones are partly lost; checked studies trace under half to an unresolved V gene and leave the rest unexplained. The V and J calls and the clone size are those of that table, but D and trimming were determined from the DNA. This sample holds approximately 170,000 clones; roughly 92% were observed only once. 1.6% of the sample belongs to the ten largest clones.

Summary of the overall study and its limitations: Because no day 14 peak-response samples were available, the repertoires could be characterized only after the peak T cell response. Conclusions about previously exposed vaccinees were limited because only six AZD1222 recipients were SARS-CoV-2 seropositive at baseline. After two AZD1222 doses, spike-specific TCR breadth and depth were significantly higher than at day 0 and than in MenACWY recipients. In the small 56-69-year group, the increase in depth fell short of significance, most likely because of low power. Reportedly, close to half of the unique spike-specific TCRs recognized epitopes lying outside the regions that are mutated in the B.1.351 and B.1.1.7 variants. Participants were mostly white British and included more females than males, and it was suggested by the authors that clonal diversity may have been underestimated. The vaccine-associated CD4 TCRs covered the entire spike protein, and the dominant responses fell in regions 160-218 and 743-854.

Trimming removed 1 base from V and 7 bases from J, leaving 22 bases between the germline ends. The CDR1 and CDR2 encoded by the germline V gene are SNHLY and FYNNEI. Its CDR3 holds 18 amino acids, cysteine through phenylalanine. Just the 54-base CDR3 DNA is kept, in frame starting at base 1. This specimen's time point label, interpreted: baseline before first vaccination. The vaccinee samples were drawn from two UK trials, COV001 and COV002, one of which was a single-blind randomized controlled phase 2/3 trial testing AZD1222 (ChAdOx1 nCoV-19) in healthy adults. Trial participant PBMC samples were collected at day 0 and day 28 after the second dose for TCRbeta chain sequencing.

The clonotype was recovered from an adult in good health. The chain was built from TRBV2 and TRBJ2-2; the D gene is possibly TRBD1 or TRBD2, each agreeing over 6 bases. Sequenced material: peripheral blood, taken on day 0 of AZD1222 vaccination. The DNA is as follows: TGTGCCAGCAGTGAAGGGATTGGAGGGGGACATAGGGGCGGGGAGCTGTTTTTT. It codes for CASSEGIGGGHRGGELFF.